A single sample gave rise to the 9 T cell receptor beta chains below, sequenced in a study of shared clonotypes between healthy human individuals. Method: immunoSEQ multiplex PCR; TCRdb's copy keeps in-frame clones and lacks some. The table includes 2.3 million or so clones, 85% to 95% detected once. Sequencing was carried out using naive CD4+ T cells from PBMCs. Subset defined: CD45RA+ positively selected. These receptors all come from a man between 18 and 35 years old in good health. Some clones in this sample may be carry-over from other donors' samples.

V gene TRBV5-1 combines with J gene TRBJ2-1, with TRBD2 identical over 13 bases. Germline assignment: CDR1 SGHRS and CDR2 YFSETQ. The CDR3 covers 19 residues. Trimming removed 2 bases from V and 7 bases from J; junction bases left unmatched: 15. Written as DNA, the CDR3 is TGCGCCAGCAGCTTATACTCCCAACTAACTAGCGGGAGGGTTAATGAGCAGTTCTTC. This encodes CASSLYSQLTSGRVNEQFF.

The chain has TRBV10-3 and TRBJ2-7, with D possibly matching TRBD2 (6 bases). This CDR3 contains 15 residues. The germline V gene encodes CDR1 ENHRY and CDR2 SYGVKD. With 8 bases removed from V and 1 base from J, the gap between germline ends came to 18 bases. CDR3 region: CAIALSDGRSYEQYF. In DNA, the CDR3 is TGTGCCATCGCGTTATCGGATGGGAGGTCCTACGAGCAGTACTTC.

The chain couples TRBV5-1 to TRBJ1-3, with unresolved D. The CDR3 has 13 residues. Germline V CDR1 and CDR2: SGHRS, YFSETQ. Trimming cost V 0 bases and J 6 bases, with 7 bases left between them. The CDR3 bases are TGCGCCAGCAGCTTGGTCCCTGAAAACACCATATATTTT. It specifies CASSLVPENTIYF. The full variable domain, with the rest looked up from reference TRBV5-1 and TRBJ1-3, is KAGVTQTPRYLIKTRGQQVTLSCSPISGHRSVSWYQQTPGQGLQFLFEYFSETQRNKGNFPGRFSGRQFSNSRSEMNVSTLELGDSALYLCASSLVPENTIYFGEGSWLTVV.

This chain uses TRBV10-1 with TRBJ2-7; TRBD2 might be the D (5 bases). Trimming removed 0 bases from V and 0 bases from J, with 15 bases in between. There are 17 residues in the CDR3. Germline V gene lookup returns CDR1 WNHNN and CDR2 SYGVQD (reference sequence). CDR3 residues: CASSESRRWETSYEQYF. The CDR3 DNA reads TGCGCCAGCAGTGAGTCAAGAAGGTGGGAGACCTCCTACGAGCAGTACTTC.

This chain joins TRBV7-8 and TRBJ2-1; the match to TRBD2 covers 12 bases. Germline trimming cut 5 bases from V and 8 bases from J; bases unmatched to any gene: 7. The CDR3 consists of 15 residues. The germline V gene encodes CDR1 SGHVS and CDR2 FQNEAQ. Here the CDR3 reads CASSTRLAGDYEQFF. DNA of the CDR3: TGTGCCAGCAGCACAAGACTAGCGGGAGACTATGAGCAGTTCTTC.

V usage is TRBV7-9 and J usage is TRBJ1-2; D not resolved. The germline gives CDR1 SEHNR, CDR2 FQNEAQ (reference sequence). V lost 4 bases to trimming and J lost 3 bases, with 15 bases between them. The CDR3 contains 15 residues. CDR3 nucleotides: TGTGCCAGCAGCTCGGGTCCCGTGGACCACTATGGCTACACCTTC. This gives the protein CASSSGPVDHYGYTF.

The J gene is TRBJ1-5, the V gene TRBV2, with D unclear. This CDR3 is built from 15 residues. The germline V gene encodes CDR1 SNHLY and CDR2 FYNNEI. Trimming removed 2 bases from V and 12 bases from J, with 20 bases in between. The CDR3 region has the DNA TGTGCCAGCAGTGAACGGCAGATGGGTACTTCCGTCCAGCATTTT. Protein sequence: CASSERQMGTSVQHF. The entire variable domain, with the rest obtained from reference TRBV2 and TRBJ1-5, is as follows: EPEVTQTPSHQVTQMGQEVILRCVPISNHLYFYWYRQILGQKVEFLVSFYNNEISEKSEIFDDQFSVERPDGSNFTLKIRSTKLEDSAMYFCASSERQMGTSVQHFGDGTRLSIL.

Remarks on this clone: The sample holds other DNA sequences that translate to the same CDR3. This chain links TRBV7-2 with TRBJ2-3; D uncertain. The length of the CDR3 is 15 residues. Germline CDR1 and CDR2: SGHTA and FQGNSA. The V and J ends lost 1 base and 1 base respectively, with 9 bases between them. The CDR3 DNA reads as TGTGCCAGCAGCTTAGTTGGAAGGGGCACAGATACGCAGTATTTT. Its protein product is CASSLVGRGTDTQYF. Supplemented by reference TRBV7-2 and TRBJ2-3, the full variable domain reads GAGVSQSPSNKVTEKGKDVELRCDPISGHTALYWYRQSLGQGLEFLIYFQGNSAPDKSGLPSDRFSAERTGGSVSTLTIQRTQQEDSAVYLCASSLVGRGTDTQYFGPGTRLTVL.

The chain employs TRBV4-1 and TRBJ2-7, with D possibly being TRBD1 (5 bases). In germline, CDR1 is MGHRA, CDR2 YSYEKL. This CDR3 region has 15 residues. Trimming stripped 0 bases from V and 9 bases from J, with 18 bases between. CDR3 in amino acids: CASSQDNTAGKVQYF. CDR3 coding DNA: TGCGCCAGCAGCCAAGATAATACGGCAGGGAAGGTGCAGTACTTC.